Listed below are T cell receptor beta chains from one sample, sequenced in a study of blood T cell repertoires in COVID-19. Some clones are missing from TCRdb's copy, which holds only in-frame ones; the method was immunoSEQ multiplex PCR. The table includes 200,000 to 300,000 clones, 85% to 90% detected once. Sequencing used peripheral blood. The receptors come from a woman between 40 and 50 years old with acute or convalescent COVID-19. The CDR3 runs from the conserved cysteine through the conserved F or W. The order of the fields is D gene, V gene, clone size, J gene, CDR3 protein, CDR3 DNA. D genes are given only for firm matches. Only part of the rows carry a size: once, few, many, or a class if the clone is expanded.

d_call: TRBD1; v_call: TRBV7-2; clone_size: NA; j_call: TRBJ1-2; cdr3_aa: CASSGKQGARGYTF; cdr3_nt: TGTGCCAGCAGCGGAAAACAGGGGGCGCGGGGCTACACCTTC
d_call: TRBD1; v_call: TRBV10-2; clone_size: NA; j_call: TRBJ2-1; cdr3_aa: CASSETGLYNEQFF; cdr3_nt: TGCGCCAGCAGCGAGACAGGGCTCTACAATGAGCAGTTCTTC
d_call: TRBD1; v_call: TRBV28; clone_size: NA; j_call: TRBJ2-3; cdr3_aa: CASSSGQSTDTQYF; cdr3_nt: TGTGCCAGCAGCTCGGGACAGAGCACAGATACGCAGTATTTT
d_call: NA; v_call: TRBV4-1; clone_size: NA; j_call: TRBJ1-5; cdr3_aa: CASSQEGGGYSNQPQHF; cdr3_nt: TGCGCCAGCAGCCAAGAGGGAGGGGGATATAGCAATCAGCCCCAGCATTTT
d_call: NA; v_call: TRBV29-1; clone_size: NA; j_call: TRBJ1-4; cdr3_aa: CSVGVRRGEKLFF; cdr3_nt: TGCAGCGTTGGCGTGCGACGGGGTGAAAAACTGTTTTTT
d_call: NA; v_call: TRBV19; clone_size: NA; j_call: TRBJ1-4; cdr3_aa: CASRSGNRERLFF; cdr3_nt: TGTGCCAGTAGATCCGGGAACCGGGAGCGCTTGTTTTTT
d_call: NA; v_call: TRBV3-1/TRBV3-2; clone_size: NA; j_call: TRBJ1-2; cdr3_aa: CASSQAITQDKFSGYTF; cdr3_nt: TGTGCCAGCAGCCAAGCCATTACACAGGACAAATTTTCTGGCTACACCTTC
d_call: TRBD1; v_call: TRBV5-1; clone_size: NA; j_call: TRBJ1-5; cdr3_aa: CASSLGQGVGQPQHF; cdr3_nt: TGCGCCAGCAGCTTGGGTCAGGGGGTAGGACAGCCCCAGCATTTT
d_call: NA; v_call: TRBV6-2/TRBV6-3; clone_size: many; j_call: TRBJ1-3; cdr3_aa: CASSFSESPGNTIYF; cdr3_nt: TGTGCCAGCAGTTTTTCGGAGAGTCCCGGAAACACCATATATTTT
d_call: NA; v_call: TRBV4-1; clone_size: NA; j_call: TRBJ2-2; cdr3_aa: CASSQDWVSIATGELFF; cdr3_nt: TGCGCCAGCAGCCAAGATTGGGTGTCCATAGCCACCGGGGAGCTGTTTTTT
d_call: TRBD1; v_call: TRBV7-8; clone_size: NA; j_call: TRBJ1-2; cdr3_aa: CASSADRGHGYTF; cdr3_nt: TGTGCCAGCAGCGCGGACAGGGGCCATGGCTACACCTTC
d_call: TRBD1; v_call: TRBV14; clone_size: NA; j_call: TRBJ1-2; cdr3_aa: CASSRQGQQLRGYTF; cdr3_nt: TGTGCCAGCAGCCGCCAGGGACAGCAGTTACGGGGCTACACCTTC
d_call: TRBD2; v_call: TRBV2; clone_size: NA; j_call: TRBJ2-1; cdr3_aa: CASTTGLARNEQFF; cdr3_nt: TGTGCCAGCACCACGGGACTAGCGCGAAATGAGCAGTTCTTC
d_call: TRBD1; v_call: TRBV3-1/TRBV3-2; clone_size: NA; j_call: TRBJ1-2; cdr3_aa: CASSQDRTGSHYGYTF; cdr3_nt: TGTGCCAGCAGCCAAGATAGGACAGGGTCTCACTATGGCTACACCTTC
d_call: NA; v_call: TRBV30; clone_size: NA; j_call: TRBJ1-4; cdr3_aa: CAWSVISEKLFF; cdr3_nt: TGTGCCTGGAGTGTTATCAGTGAAAAACTGTTTTTT
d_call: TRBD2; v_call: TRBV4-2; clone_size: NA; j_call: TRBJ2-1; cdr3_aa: CASSQAGTSGGRGEQFF; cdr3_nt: TGTGCCAGCAGCCAAGCCGGGACTAGCGGGGGCCGAGGGGAGCAGTTCTTC
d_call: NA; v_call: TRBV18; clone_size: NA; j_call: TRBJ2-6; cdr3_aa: CASSPSYSGANVLTF; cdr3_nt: TGTGCCAGCTCACCGTCCTACTCTGGGGCCAACGTCCTGACTTTC
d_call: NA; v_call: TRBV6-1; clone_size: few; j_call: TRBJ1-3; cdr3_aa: CASSARSGGSGNTIYF; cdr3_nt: TGTGCCAGCAGTGCCCGAAGCGGGGGCTCTGGAAACACCATATATTTT
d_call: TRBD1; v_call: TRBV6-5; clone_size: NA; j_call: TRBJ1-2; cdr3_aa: CASRTGTGANYGYTF; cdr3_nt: TGTGCCAGCAGGACCGGGACAGGGGCCAACTATGGCTACACCTTC
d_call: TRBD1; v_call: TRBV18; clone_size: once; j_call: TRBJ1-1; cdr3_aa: CASSQGQGEAFF; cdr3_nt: TGTGCCAGCTCACAGGGACAGGGTGAAGCTTTCTTT
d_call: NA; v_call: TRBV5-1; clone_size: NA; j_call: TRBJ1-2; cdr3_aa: CASSERGGPNYGYTF; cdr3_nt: TGCGCCAGCTCCGAAAGGGGGGGACCTAACTATGGCTACACCTTC
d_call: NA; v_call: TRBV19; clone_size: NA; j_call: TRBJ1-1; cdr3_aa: CASSIKQGGTEAFF; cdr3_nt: TGTGCCAGTAGTATAAAACAGGGCGGCACTGAAGCTTTCTTT
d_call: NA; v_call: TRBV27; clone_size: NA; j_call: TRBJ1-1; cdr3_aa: CASSLTAMNTEAFF; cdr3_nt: TGTGCCAGCAGTTTGACAGCCATGAACACTGAAGCTTTCTTT
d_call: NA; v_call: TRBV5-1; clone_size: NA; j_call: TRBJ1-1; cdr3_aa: CASRRGDPGMNTEAFF; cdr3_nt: TGCGCCAGCAGGCGCGGCGACCCGGGGATGAACACTGAAGCTTTCTTT
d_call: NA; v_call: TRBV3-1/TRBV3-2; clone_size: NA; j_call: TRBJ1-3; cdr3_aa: CASSQDHVATIYF; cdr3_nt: TGTGCCAGCAGCCAAGATCATGTGGCCACCATATATTTT
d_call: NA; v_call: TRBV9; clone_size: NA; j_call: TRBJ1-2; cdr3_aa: CASSVGGATYGYTF; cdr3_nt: TGTGCCAGCAGCGTAGGTGGAGCTACCTATGGCTACACCTTC
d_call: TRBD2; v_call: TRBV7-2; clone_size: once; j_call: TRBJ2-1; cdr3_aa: CASSLRPSGGGEQFF; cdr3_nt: TGTGCCAGCAGCTTACGGCCTAGCGGGGGTGGTGAGCAGTTCTTC
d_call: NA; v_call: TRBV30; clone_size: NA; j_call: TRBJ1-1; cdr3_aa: CAWSVPFGEAFF; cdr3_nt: TGTGCCTGGAGTGTACCGTTCGGTGAAGCTTTCTTT
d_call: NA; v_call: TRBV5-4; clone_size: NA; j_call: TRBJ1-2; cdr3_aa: CASSLGSLEDGYTF; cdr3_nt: TGTGCCAGCAGCTTGGGCTCCCTAGAGGATGGCTACACCTTC
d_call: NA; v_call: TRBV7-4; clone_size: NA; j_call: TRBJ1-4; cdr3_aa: CASSYINEKLFF; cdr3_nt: TGTGCCAGCAGCTACATTAATGAAAAACTGTTTTTT